The rows below give T cell receptor beta chains drawn from one sample of a study of T cell clonotyping in hematopoietic cell transplantation. Profiled with immunoSEQ multiplex PCR; TCRdb holds only in-frame clones, not every one. The sample lists 8,000 to 8,500 clones; roughly nine tenths were seen once. Specimen: peripheral blood mononuclear cells, collected at the time of graft-versus-host disease after allogeneic stem cell transplant. Every receptor here comes from a male patient aged 60 to 75 who had an allogeneic stem cell transplant from a related donor, so the T cells may come from the graft donor. Some clones in this sample may be carry-over from other donors' samples. Both conserved end residues are part of each CDR3. The D gene is left open where the match is weak. Some rows have no size entry. The others give once, few or many, or a class for an expanded clone.

clone_size: .; j_call: TRBJ1-2; d_call: .; v_call: TRBV9; cdr3_aa: CASSVRAGIGYTF; cdr3_nt: TGTGCCAGCAGCGTAAGGGCAGGGATAGGCTACACCTTC
clone_size: few; j_call: TRBJ1-5; d_call: TRBD1; v_call: TRBV7-6; cdr3_aa: CASSKTGGFDQPQHF; cdr3_nt: TGTGCCAGCAGCAAAACAGGGGGCTTCGATCAGCCCCAGCATTTT
clone_size: once; j_call: TRBJ2-6; d_call: TRBD2; v_call: TRBV9; cdr3_aa: CASSVAGRSGANVLTF; cdr3_nt: TGTGCCAGCAGCGTAGCCGGGAGGTCTGGGGCCAACGTCCTGACTTTC
clone_size: .; j_call: TRBJ1-4; d_call: .; v_call: TRBV19; cdr3_aa: CASRRAGEKLFF; cdr3_nt: TGTGCCAGTAGGCGGGCAGGAGAAAAACTGTTTTTT
clone_size: .; j_call: TRBJ1-1; d_call: .; v_call: TRBV4-1; cdr3_aa: CASTHRGTNTEAFF; cdr3_nt: TGCGCCAGCACCCACCGGGGGACAAACACTGAAGCTTTCTTT
clone_size: .; j_call: TRBJ2-1; d_call: .; v_call: TRBV7-2; cdr3_aa: CASSPTVLEQFF; cdr3_nt: TGTGCCAGCAGCCCTACAGTTCTCGAGCAGTTCTTC
clone_size: .; j_call: TRBJ2-7; d_call: .; v_call: TRBV19; cdr3_aa: CASSMGVGTYEQYF; cdr3_nt: TGTGCCAGTAGTATGGGGGTGGGAACCTACGAGCAGTACTTC
clone_size: few; j_call: TRBJ1-5; d_call: .; v_call: TRBV19; cdr3_aa: CASSIEGSGNQPQHF; cdr3_nt: TGTGCCAGTAGTATAGAAGGGTCAGGCAATCAGCCCCAGCATTTT
clone_size: .; j_call: TRBJ2-3; d_call: .; v_call: TRBV7-9; cdr3_aa: CASSPSTSYTDTQYF; cdr3_nt: TGTGCCAGCAGCCCTTCTACTAGCTATACAGATACGCAGTATTTT
clone_size: .; j_call: TRBJ2-3; d_call: .; v_call: TRBV5-1; cdr3_aa: CASSLGHSTDTQYF; cdr3_nt: TGCGCCAGCAGCTTGGGACATTCCACAGATACGCAGTATTTT
clone_size: .; j_call: TRBJ1-2; d_call: TRBD1; v_call: TRBV27; cdr3_aa: CASSTGRGRNYGYTF; cdr3_nt: TGTGCCAGCAGTACCGGCAGGGGGCGGAACTATGGCTACACCTTC
clone_size: .; j_call: TRBJ1-1; d_call: .; v_call: TRBV11-3; cdr3_aa: CASSLRTVNTEAFF; cdr3_nt: TGTGCCAGCAGCCTTCGGACAGTGAACACTGAAGCTTTCTTT
clone_size: .; j_call: TRBJ2-2; d_call: .; v_call: TRBV6-4; cdr3_aa: CASRASPGAGELFF; cdr3_nt: TGTGCCTCGCGGGCAAGTCCTGGGGCCGGGGAGCTGTTTTTT
clone_size: .; j_call: TRBJ2-7; d_call: .; v_call: TRBV4-1; cdr3_aa: CASSQGVQAYEQYF; cdr3_nt: TGCGCCAGCAGCCAAGGTGTGCAAGCCTACGAGCAGTACTTC
clone_size: few; j_call: TRBJ1-2; d_call: TRBD1; v_call: TRBV13; cdr3_aa: CASGVQGSYGYTF; cdr3_nt: TGTGCCAGTGGGGTACAGGGGAGTTATGGCTACACCTTC
clone_size: few; j_call: TRBJ2-3; d_call: .; v_call: TRBV30; cdr3_aa: CAWSFGTQGDTQYF; cdr3_nt: TGTGCCTGGAGTTTTGGGACTCAGGGAGATACGCAGTATTTT
clone_size: .; j_call: TRBJ2-1; d_call: .; v_call: TRBV2; cdr3_aa: CASTLVTGIRIYNEQFF; cdr3_nt: TGTGCCAGCACCTTAGTTACAGGGATCAGGATCTACAATGAGCAGTTCTTC
clone_size: few; j_call: TRBJ2-7; d_call: .; v_call: TRBV25-1; cdr3_aa: CASCNRDCLDEQYF; cdr3_nt: TGTGCCAGCTGCAACCGGGACTGTCTTGACGAGCAGTACTTC
clone_size: few; j_call: TRBJ1-4; d_call: TRBD1; v_call: TRBV7-6; cdr3_aa: CASSLGGTGGEKLFF; cdr3_nt: TGTGCCAGCAGCTTAGGTGGGACAGGGGGAGAAAAACTGTTTTTT
clone_size: .; j_call: TRBJ1-3; d_call: .; v_call: TRBV6-1; cdr3_aa: CASNGGAGGNTIYF; cdr3_nt: TGTGCCAGCAACGGGGGGGCTGGTGGAAACACCATATATTTT
clone_size: .; j_call: TRBJ1-2; d_call: .; v_call: TRBV11-2; cdr3_aa: CASSSRASGAPYGYTF; cdr3_nt: TGTGCCAGCAGCTCCCGGGCCTCAGGGGCACCCTATGGCTACACCTTC
clone_size: .; j_call: TRBJ1-6; d_call: .; v_call: TRBV5-6; cdr3_aa: CASSPAPTGETNSPLHF; cdr3_nt: TGTGCCAGCAGCCCGGCACCGACAGGAGAAACTAATTCACCCCTCCACTTT
clone_size: .; j_call: TRBJ2-7; d_call: TRBD1; v_call: TRBV2; cdr3_aa: CASSEAGQGVYEQYF; cdr3_nt: TGTGCCAGCAGTGAAGCCGGACAGGGGGTTTACGAGCAGTACTTC
clone_size: .; j_call: TRBJ2-7; d_call: .; v_call: TRBV18; cdr3_aa: CASSPGSYEQYF; cdr3_nt: TGTGCCAGCTCACCGGGCTCCTACGAGCAGTACTTC
clone_size: .; j_call: TRBJ2-1; d_call: .; v_call: TRBV6-6; cdr3_aa: CASSYPVGNEQFF; cdr3_nt: TGTGCCAGCAGTTACCCTGTAGGCAATGAGCAGTTCTTC
clone_size: few; j_call: TRBJ2-1; d_call: TRBD2; v_call: TRBV25-1; cdr3_aa: CASSGLAGGSNEQFF; cdr3_nt: TGTGCCAGCAGTGGACTAGCGGGGGGTTCCAATGAGCAGTTCTTC
clone_size: few; j_call: TRBJ2-3; d_call: .; v_call: TRBV9; cdr3_aa: CASSVDRAADTQYF; cdr3_nt: TGTGCCAGCAGCGTAGATCGAGCCGCAGATACGCAGTATTTT
clone_size: .; j_call: TRBJ1-2; d_call: TRBD1; v_call: TRBV19; cdr3_aa: CASSIDPRRTGGGYGYTF; cdr3_nt: TGTGCCAGTAGTATAGATCCCCGCCGGACAGGGGGGGGCTATGGCTACACCTTC
clone_size: .; j_call: TRBJ2-1; d_call: .; v_call: TRBV7-2; cdr3_aa: CASSLGGGSYNEQFF; cdr3_nt: TGTGCCAGCAGCTTAGGGGGTGGCTCCTACAATGAGCAGTTCTTC
clone_size: .; j_call: TRBJ2-1; d_call: .; v_call: TRBV7-9; cdr3_aa: CASSLTGYNEQFF; cdr3_nt: TGTGCCAGCAGCTTAACGGGATACAATGAGCAGTTCTTC
clone_size: .; j_call: TRBJ1-5; d_call: .; v_call: TRBV21-1; cdr3_aa: CASSKAGALGQPQHF; cdr3_nt: TGTGCCAGCAGCAAGGCCGGGGCGCTCGGTCAGCCCCAGCATTTT
clone_size: .; j_call: TRBJ2-2; d_call: .; v_call: TRBV19; cdr3_aa: CASSFGSSLGSGELFF; cdr3_nt: TGTGCCAGTAGTTTCGGATCATCCCTGGGGTCCGGGGAGCTGTTTTTT
clone_size: .; j_call: TRBJ1-3; d_call: .; v_call: TRBV2; cdr3_aa: CASSSGYTIYF; cdr3_nt: TGTGCCAGCAGTTCAGGGTACACCATATATTTT
clone_size: .; j_call: TRBJ1-2; d_call: TRBD1; v_call: TRBV18; cdr3_aa: CASSPAGQSYGYTF; cdr3_nt: TGTGCCAGCTCACCAGCGGGACAGAGCTATGGCTACACCTTC
clone_size: .; j_call: TRBJ1-2; d_call: .; v_call: TRBV27; cdr3_aa: CASRPQGPNYGYTF; cdr3_nt: TGTGCCAGCAGACCCCAGGGGCCTAACTATGGCTACACCTTC
clone_size: .; j_call: TRBJ2-5; d_call: .; v_call: TRBV10-3; cdr3_aa: CAISSSQRETQYF; cdr3_nt: TGTGCCATCAGTTCCAGTCAGAGGGAGACCCAGTACTTC
clone_size: .; j_call: TRBJ1-1; d_call: TRBD1; v_call: TRBV4-1; cdr3_aa: CASSPQDRGTEAFF; cdr3_nt: TGCGCCAGCAGCCCCCAGGACAGGGGCACTGAAGCTTTCTTT
clone_size: .; j_call: TRBJ1-1; d_call: .; v_call: TRBV27; cdr3_aa: CASSTGPGNTEAFF; cdr3_nt: TGTGCCAGTTCGACAGGCCCCGGGAACACTGAAGCTTTCTTT
clone_size: .; j_call: TRBJ2-7; d_call: TRBD1; v_call: TRBV6-6; cdr3_aa: CASSPDRAGNEQYF; cdr3_nt: TGTGCCAGCAGCCCAGACAGGGCTGGTAACGAGCAGTACTTC
clone_size: .; j_call: TRBJ2-3; d_call: TRBD1; v_call: TRBV5-5; cdr3_aa: CASSLEQGVTDTQYF; cdr3_nt: TGTGCCAGCAGCTTGGAACAGGGGGTCACAGATACGCAGTATTTT
clone_size: .; j_call: TRBJ2-2; d_call: .; v_call: TRBV11-2; cdr3_aa: CASSPGQGNTGELFF; cdr3_nt: TGTGCCAGCAGCCCAGGGCAGGGTAACACCGGGGAGCTGTTTTTT
clone_size: .; j_call: TRBJ2-3; d_call: .; v_call: TRBV11-2; cdr3_aa: CASSLGHSTDTQYF; cdr3_nt: TGTGCCAGCAGCTTAGGGCATTCCACAGATACGCAGTATTTT
clone_size: .; j_call: TRBJ2-2; d_call: TRBD1; v_call: TRBV6-1; cdr3_aa: CASRPGQVGGELFF; cdr3_nt: TGTGCCAGCAGGCCGGGACAGGTTGGCGGGGAGCTGTTTTTT
clone_size: .; j_call: TRBJ1-5; d_call: .; v_call: TRBV15; cdr3_aa: CATSLEGYSNQPQHF; cdr3_nt: TGTGCCACCAGCCTAGAGGGATATAGCAATCAGCCCCAGCATTTT
clone_size: .; j_call: TRBJ1-6; d_call: .; v_call: TRBV19; cdr3_aa: CASSMLDSPLHF; cdr3_nt: TGTGCCAGTAGTATGCTTGACTCACCCCTCCACTTT
clone_size: .; j_call: TRBJ1-5; d_call: TRBD1; v_call: TRBV19; cdr3_aa: CASRQGFNLNQPQHF; cdr3_nt: TGTGCCAGCCGACAGGGGTTTAACCTCAATCAGCCCCAGCATTTT
clone_size: .; j_call: TRBJ2-3; d_call: .; v_call: TRBV28; cdr3_aa: CASSLWRGVPDTQYF; cdr3_nt: TGTGCCAGCAGTTTATGGAGGGGGGTCCCAGATACGCAGTATTTT
clone_size: .; j_call: TRBJ2-2; d_call: TRBD2; v_call: TRBV7-9; cdr3_aa: CASSSNSGANTGELFF; cdr3_nt: TGTGCCAGCAGCTCCAATAGCGGGGCGAACACCGGGGAGCTGTTTTTT
clone_size: .; j_call: TRBJ2-7; d_call: TRBD1; v_call: TRBV10-3; cdr3_aa: CAISLGTGRYEQYF; cdr3_nt: TGTGCCATCTCGTTGGGGACAGGGCGCTACGAGCAGTACTTC
clone_size: .; j_call: TRBJ2-3; d_call: .; v_call: TRBV19; cdr3_aa: CASSIRTTRDTQYF; cdr3_nt: TGTGCCAGTAGTATTAGGACCACACGAGATACGCAGTATTTT
clone_size: .; j_call: TRBJ2-7; d_call: .; v_call: TRBV14; cdr3_aa: CASSLFGAGRPYEQYF; cdr3_nt: TGTGCCAGCAGCCTCTTCGGGGCGGGGCGACCCTACGAGCAGTACTTC
clone_size: .; j_call: TRBJ2-7; d_call: TRBD1; v_call: TRBV9; cdr3_aa: CASSMGQTGEQYF; cdr3_nt: TGTGCCAGCAGCATGGGACAGACGGGCGAGCAGTACTTC
clone_size: .; j_call: TRBJ1-2; d_call: TRBD1; v_call: TRBV2; cdr3_aa: CASSEVGGAWSGYGYTF; cdr3_nt: TGTGCCAGCAGTGAGGTAGGGGGCGCGTGGTCTGGATATGGCTACACCTTC
clone_size: .; j_call: TRBJ1-6; d_call: .; v_call: TRBV11-2; cdr3_aa: CASSPGLFNSPLHF; cdr3_nt: TGTGCCAGCAGCCCCGGACTGTTTAATTCACCCCTCCACTTT
clone_size: .; j_call: TRBJ2-3; d_call: TRBD2; v_call: TRBV9; cdr3_aa: CASSAEGGLAGPDTQYF; cdr3_nt: TGTGCCAGCAGCGCCGAGGGGGGACTAGCGGGACCAGATACGCAGTATTTT
clone_size: .; j_call: TRBJ1-1; d_call: TRBD1; v_call: TRBV27; cdr3_aa: CASSLQGARRTEAFF; cdr3_nt: TGTGCCAGCAGTCTCCAGGGGGCCCGAAGGACTGAAGCTTTCTTT
clone_size: .; j_call: TRBJ1-1; d_call: .; v_call: TRBV13; cdr3_aa: CASSLRGVTEAFF; cdr3_nt: TGTGCCAGCAGCTTACGGGGTGTCACTGAAGCTTTCTTT
clone_size: .; j_call: TRBJ2-3; d_call: .; v_call: TRBV5-4; cdr3_aa: CASSKNGHNTDTQYF; cdr3_nt: TGTGCCAGCAGCAAGAACGGACACAACACAGATACGCAGTATTTT